This T cell receptor (beta chain) was sequenced for a study of blood T cell repertoires in COVID-19. Whole-study context: Whether acute or convalescent, the COVID-19 samples came from the United States, Italy and Spain. T cells, B-cell-depleted T cells, or PBMCs provided the cDNA or gDNA that served as material.

V was clipped by 0 bases and J by 2 bases; unmatched bases: 1. Germline V lookup: CDR1 SGHRS, CDR2 YFSETQ. The CDR3 totals 14 residues. Original processing methods: Counts of nucleated cells, estimated from reference gene primer amplification, were obtained. Sequenced by immunoSEQ multiplex PCR; TCRdb stores in-frame clones only, minus some. V and J calls and clone size follow that table, whereas D and trimming were derived from the DNA. The sample carries a few hundred thousand clones, around 87% recorded once. This chain joins TRBV5-1 and TRBJ1-2, with 7 bases that match TRBD1. The sequenced sample was peripheral blood. This clonotype originated in a man in his sixties with acute or convalescent COVID-19. The CDR3 sequence is CASSLAGQNYGYTF. The CDR3 DNA reads TGCGCCAGCAGCTTGGCGGGACAGAACTATGGCTACACCTTC.